One and the same sample provided the 29 T cell receptor beta chains below, sequenced in a study of CD8+CD57+ T cells in acquired aplastic anemia. TCR beta VDJ combinations and CDR3 sequences were profiled from genomic DNA. In TCRdb, the reads were re-called with MiXCR into one record per CDR3 protein. The profile covers 150,000 to 200,000 distinct CDR3 sequences, with around half appearing a single time and more than 1% taken by the ten largest. Patients chosen for sequencing had shown CD8+CD57+ cell expansion by flow cytometry. Sequenced input: sorted CD4+, CD8+, or CD8+CD57+ T cells (not recorded which) from PBMCs. These receptors originate from a human donor with aplastic anemia.

The chain combines TRBV24-1 with TRBJ2-7; perhaps TRBD2 as D (6 bases). The CDR3 contains 16 residues. Trimming removed 6 bases at V and 3 bases at J, with 20 bases between. Germline V lookup: CDR1 KGHDR, CDR2 SFDVKD. The DNA of the CDR3 is TGTGCCACCAGTTTCTCCGGGACTCAACGCGACTACGAGCAGTACTTC. Protein: CATSFSGTQRDYEQYF.

Concerning this clonotype: The CDR3 does not end in the conserved phenylalanine or tryptophan, so this is likely a read error. The chain has TRBV9 and TRBJ2-7; tentative D call: TRBD2 (5 bases). V was trimmed by 7 bases and J by 4 bases, leaving 21 bases between them. The CDR3 has 15 amino acids. Per the germline V gene, CDR1 is SGDLS and CDR2 is YYNGEE. The chain's CDR3 is CASSESSVGIYEQYL. The CDR3 DNA is TGTGCCAGCTCGGAAAGTAGCGTGGGGATATACGAGCAGTACCTC.

This chain uses TRBV25-1 with TRBJ1-1; unclear D gene. This CDR3 has 17 amino acids. The ends were cut back, 5 bases at V and 1 base at J, with 20 bases in the middle. Germline V lookup: CDR1 MGHDK, CDR2 SYGVNS. The CDR3 DNA follows: TGTGCCAGCAGTTTTAGGTCACGGAGGCCGAGGAACACTGAAGCTTTCTTT. Protein: CASSFRSRRPRNTEAFF. The full variable domain, its missing parts supplied by reference TRBV25-1 and TRBJ1-1, is EADIYQTPRYLVIGTGKKITLECSQTMGHDKMYWYQQDPGMELHLIHYSYGVNSTEKGDLSSESTVSRIRTEHFPLTLESARPSHTSQYLCASSFRSRRPRNTEAFFGQGTRLTVV.

Only one count was recorded for this clonotype. The chain links TRBV5-5 to TRBJ2-5, with TRBD2 as a possible D gene (5 bases). CDR1 and CDR2 (germline): SGHKS, YYEKEE (reference sequence). The germline V and J ends were trimmed by 4 bases and 1 base, with 11 bases remaining between them. This CDR3 is 14 amino acids long. CDR3 bases: TGTGCCAGCAGCCAGTTTGGGAGCCAAGAGACCCAGTACTTC. The encoded protein is CASSQFGSQETQYF.

This clonotype was found many times. The chain recombines TRBV12-3 or TRBV12-4 with TRBJ1-5; D uncertain. V shed 3 bases and J shed 9 bases, with 12 bases lying between them. The CDR3 runs 13 residues. The CDR3 DNA sequence: TGTGCCAGCAGTTTGGGCGGGCGATGGCCCCAGCATTTT. Protein sequence: CASSLGGRWPQHF.

This clonotype was recorded at least ten times. The chain carries TRBV7-8 and TRBJ2-7; D possibly corresponds to TRBD1 (6 bases). V lost 6 bases and J 0 bases, leaving 12 bases between the germline ends. The CDR3 totals 14 residues. Germline CDR1 and CDR2: SGHVS and FQNEAQ. CDR3 in amino acids: CASSSGVFSYEQYF. In DNA form, the CDR3 reads TGTGCCAGCAGTTCAGGGGTCTTCTCCTACGAGCAGTACTTC.

This clonotype was recorded many times. The chain carries TRBV6-4 and TRBJ2-3; the D is unclear. The CDR3 has 13 residues. V was shortened by 1 base and J by 5 bases, with 7 bases between the two germline ends. The germline V gene encodes CDR1 MRHNA and CDR2 SNTAGT. This CDR3 is CASSDLVGDTQYF. The CDR3 DNA sequence: TGTGCCAGCAGTGACTTAGTCGGAGATACGCAGTATTTT.

The chain couples TRBV7-2 to TRBJ1-1; TRBD1 is a possible D gene (6 bases). Germline values: CDR1 SGHTA, CDR2 FQGNSA. The CDR3 consists of 15 residues. Trimming left V 1 base short and J 1 base short, with 10 bases between. This CDR3 is CASSLGGARNTEAFF. The DNA for the CDR3 is TGTGCCAGCAGCTTAGGGGGGGCTAGGAACACTGAAGCTTTCTTT.

The chain uses TRBV29-1 and TRBJ2-1; a possible D gene is TRBD1 (6 bases). The CDR3 spans 15 residues. Looked up from germline, CDR1 is SQVTM and CDR2 is ANQGSEA. Trimming pared 6 bases from V and 4 bases from J, leaving 19 bases between. In DNA form, the CDR3 reads TGCAGCGTGATACAGGGTTTCTTGTCATACAATGAGCAGTTCTTC. Residues: CSVIQGFLSYNEQFF.

This chain joins TRBV18 and TRBJ1-5, with 9 bases identical to TRBD1. The V and J ends lost 3 bases and 6 bases, in that order; junction bases with no gene match: 9. Germline lookup yields CDR1 KGHSH and CDR2 LQKENI. The CDR3 totals 16 residues. The CDR3 reads CASSPRGQGRIQPQHF. The DNA for the CDR3 is TGTGCCAGCTCACCGAGGGGACAGGGAAGGATTCAGCCCCAGCATTTT.

The chain is built from TRBV29-1 and TRBJ2-6, with 8 bases matching TRBD2. V lost 5 bases to trimming and J lost 0 bases; unmatched junction nucleotides: 6. The CDR3 consists of 16 residues. Germline CDR1 SQVTM, CDR2 ANQGSEA. CDR3 region: CSVLAGLFSGANVLTF. CDR3 DNA sequence: TGCAGCGTTTTAGCGGGGCTATTCTCTGGGGCCAACGTCCTGACTTTC.

This clonotype was recorded only once. This chain uses TRBV29-1 with TRBJ2-1; 7 positions match TRBD1. The CDR3 runs 11 residues. Germline CDR1 SQVTM, CDR2 ANQGSEA. In DNA form, the CDR3 reads TGCAGTCTGACAGGGCACAATGAGCAGTTCTTC. Translation: CSLTGHNEQFF.

The rearrangement links TRBV20-1 to TRBJ2-3; 11 nucleotides align to TRBD2. The CDR3 consists of 15 residues. The junction had 9 bases not matched to a gene; V was cut back by 6 bases and J by 4 bases. Germline values: CDR1 DFQATT, CDR2 SNEGSKA (reference sequence). CDR3 in DNA: TGCAGTGCCGACGGGACTAGCGGATCCCCAGATACGCAGTATTTT. It translates to CSADGTSGSPDTQYF.

This sequence joins TRBV6-4 and TRBJ2-3, with D tentatively TRBD2 (6 bases). With 6 bases removed from V and 4 bases from J, the gap between germline ends came to 14 bases. Germline values: CDR1 MRHNA, CDR2 SNTAGT. CDR3 length: 14 amino acids. The CDR3 spells CASSLERAADTQYF. CDR3 DNA sequence: TGTGCCAGCAGCCTCGAGCGGGCGGCAGATACGCAGTATTTT.

This clonotype was seen only a few times. V and J are TRBV6-1 and TRBJ2-3; 10 bases match TRBD2. The germline CDR1 and CDR2 sequences are MNHNS and SASEGT. V trimming: 2 bases; J trimming: 5 bases; junction bases outside the gene matches: 7. This CDR3 comprises 16 residues. The CDR3 protein is CASSELSGGAEDTQYF. The CDR3 DNA reads TGTGCCAGCAGTGAACTGAGCGGGGGGGCCGAAGATACGCAGTATTTT.

This clonotype was picked up one time. V and J are TRBV10-2 and TRBJ2-5, with 12 bases matching TRBD2. CDR1 WSHSY and CDR2 SAAADI come from the germline V gene. J was trimmed by 9 bases and V by 7 bases; bases with no gene match: 9. The CDR3 contains 14 residues. Here the CDR3 DNA reads TGCGCCAGCACTCCAGGACTAGCGGGGACGCCCCAGTACTTC. This sequence encodes CASTPGLAGTPQYF.

The genes are TRBV10-2 and TRBJ1-1, with D possibly being TRBD1 (5 bases). V dropped 0 bases and J dropped 4 bases, with 18 bases sitting between them. The germline CDR1 and CDR2 sequences are WSHSY and SAAADI. This CDR3 region has 17 residues. CDR3 in amino acids: CASSESLEYGRGTEAFF. CDR3 nucleotides: TGCGCCAGCAGTGAGTCGTTGGAATACGGTAGGGGCACTGAAGCTTTCTTT.

Many counts were recorded for this clonotype. This chain connects TRBV6-2 or TRBV6-3 to TRBJ1-2; TRBD1 might be the D (5 bases). There are 13 residues in the CDR3. V shed 4 bases and J shed 3 bases, with 9 bases lying between them. The germline gives CDR1 MNHEY, CDR2 SVGEGT. The CDR3 nucleotides read TGTGCCAGCAGTTTAGGGACGGACTATGGCTACACCTTC. Translating gives CASSLGTDYGYTF.

The CDR3 nucleotides read TGTGCCATCAGTGAGGGCCTAGCGGGGAATTACGAGCAGTACTTC. It is translated as CAISEGLAGNYEQYF. The J gene is TRBJ2-7, the V gene TRBV10-3; 9 bases are a match to TRBD2. Germline CDR1 ENHRY, CDR2 SYGVKD. Losses at the gene ends were 2 bases for V and 4 bases for J; bases not matched to a gene: 6. The CDR3 totals 15 residues.

This clonotype was recorded at least ten times. This rearrangement joins TRBV19 to TRBJ1-1; D is ambiguous. Germline-derived CDR1 and CDR2 are LNHDA and SQIVND (reference sequence). V shed 3 bases and J shed 0 bases, with 11 bases lying between them. The CDR3 has 15 amino acids. CDR3 loop: CASSIVGSMNTEAFF. CDR3 DNA sequence: TGTGCCAGTAGTATTGTGGGCAGTATGAACACTGAAGCTTTCTTT.

V usage is TRBV20-1 and J usage is TRBJ1-2; 9 nucleotides line up with TRBD1. There are 14 residues in the CDR3. Per germline, CDR1 DFQATT and CDR2 SNEGSKA (reference sequence). After removal of 6 bases from V and 5 bases from J, the junction contained 10 bases not matched to a gene. CDR3 nucleotides: TGCAGTGCCACAGGACAGGGGATCCCTTATGGCTACACCTTC. Translating it yields CSATGQGIPYGYTF.

This chain joins TRBV24-1 and TRBJ2-3; D is possibly TRBD1 or TRBD2 (5 bases each). V lost 4 bases and J lost 2, with 12 bases in between. CDR1 and CDR2 (germline): KGHDR, SFDVKD. CDR3 length: 15 residues. The chain's CDR3 is CATSDPRDHTDTQYF. The CDR3 bases are TGTGCCACCAGTGACCCTCGGGACCACACAGATACGCAGTATTTT.

V usage is TRBV24-1 and J usage is TRBJ2-1, with D perhaps TRBD2 (5 bases). Germline CDR1 is KGHDR and CDR2 is SFDVKD. This CDR3 comprises 16 residues. V was cut by 3 bases and J by 1 base, with 12 bases left in between. CDR3 nucleotide sequence: TGTGCCACCAGTGATCGGGAAGCGTTTTCCTACAATGAGCAGTTCTTC. Its protein is CATSDREAFSYNEQFF.

The chain links TRBV5-1 to TRBJ2-1; D perhaps matches TRBD2 (6 bases). Per the germline V gene, CDR1 is SGHRS and CDR2 is YFSETQ. This CDR3 has 13 amino acids. V was pared by 5 bases and J by 7 bases, with 13 bases between. CDR3 region: CASRWDGGNEQFF. Written as DNA, the CDR3 is TGCGCCAGCAGGTGGGACGGAGGGAATGAGCAGTTCTTC.

This clonotype was observed many times. CDR3 protein: CASSIQGSSGANVLTF. CDR3 nucleotides: TGTGCCAGTAGTATACAGGGGAGCTCTGGGGCCAACGTCCTGACTTTC. This sequence joins TRBV19 and TRBJ2-6; perhaps TRBD1 as D (6 bases). The CDR3 length is 16 residues. Germline lookup yields CDR1 LNHDA and CDR2 SQIVND (reference sequence). Trimming left V 2 bases short and J 0 bases short, with 8 bases between.

This clonotype was found many times. The V call is TRBV2, the J call TRBJ1-2, with 8 bases lining up with TRBD1. Germline-derived CDR1 and CDR2 are SNHLY and FYNNEI. The CDR3 covers 13 residues. V trimming: 6 bases; J trimming: 4 bases; junction bases outside the gene matches: 4. The DNA of the CDR3 is TGTGCCAGCAGGGACAGGGCCTCCTATGGCTACACCTTC. It codes for CASRDRASYGYTF. The variable domain in full, with the rest retrieved from reference TRBV2 and TRBJ1-2, is EPEVTQTPSHQVTQMGQEVILRCVPISNHLYFYWYRQILGQKVEFLVSFYNNEISEKSEIFDDQFSVERPDGSNFTLKIRSTKLEDSAMYFCASRDRASYGYTFGSGTRLTVV.

This clonotype was counted a single time. The rearrangement links TRBV10-3 to TRBJ1-6, with TRBD1 matching over 7 bases. The CDR3 totals 14 residues. Germline V gene lookup returns CDR1 ENHRY and CDR2 SYGVKD. The V gene end was trimmed by 10 bases and the J gene end by 12 bases; junction bases not matched to a gene: 15. CDR3: CASEMDRIGLPLHF. Written as DNA, the CDR3 is TGTGCCAGCGAGATGGACAGGATCGGTTTACCCCTCCACTTT.

This clonotype was detected a few times. Here the CDR3 omits its conserved ending phenylalanine or tryptophan, so a read error is the likely source. This sequence joins TRBV10-3 and TRBJ2-7, with 8 positions matching TRBD1. Losses at the gene ends were 10 bases for V and 2 bases for J; bases not matched to a gene: 7. CDR1 and CDR2 (germline): ENHRY, SYGVKD. The CDR3 has 13 amino acids. The CDR3 spells CASQQGGTYEQYL. The CDR3 DNA follows: TGTGCCAGCCAACAGGGGGGTACCTACGAGCAGTACCTC.

This clonotype has a count of ten or more. The V and J genes are TRBV4-1 and TRBJ2-7; 8 bases fit TRBD2. The CDR3 has 19 residues. Germline-derived CDR1 and CDR2 are MGHRA and YSYEKL. Losses at the gene ends were 0 bases for V and 4 bases for J; bases not matched to a gene: 17. The CDR3 nucleotides read TGCGCCAGCAGCCAAGATCAGGGGTCCTGGACTAGCCCGAGGTACGAGCAGTACTTC. The encoded protein is CASSQDQGSWTSPRYEQYF.